This entry concerns a single T cell receptor (beta chain). The antigen is not known. The CDR3 is cut off 3 residues early in the read; its end comes from the germline J gene. Measured with immunoSEQ multiplex PCR; TCRdb has only the in-frame clones, and not every one. The sample includes tens of thousands of clones, none of them occurring once. Each donor provided roughly 5 to 8 ml of heparinized whole blood. This sample was included in a study of T cell clonality in common variable immunodeficiency. Study observations and caveats: What drives increased CVID clonality needs T cell subpopulation sequencing. CVID subjects had higher TCRbeta clonality than healthy controls, most marked in about a third. CVID patient heterogeneity limited repertoire-clinical complication correlations.

The germline CDR1 and CDR2 sequences are SNHLY and FYNNEI. V was pared by 7 bases and J by 4 bases, with 8 bases of the junction left unmatched. The CDR3 is 14 residues long. Sequencing was carried out using peripheral blood mononuclear cells. This TCR was sampled from a person between 18 and 69 years old in good health. V is TRBV2 and J is TRBJ2-5, with 8 bases identical to TRBD2. The chain's CDR3 is CASIDAGGRETQYF. Partial CDR3 DNA: TGTGCCAGCATCGACGCGGGAGGCCGAGAGACC.